The subject of this entry is one TCR beta chain. CDR3 length equals 14 residues. Per germline, CDR1 MNHEY and CDR2 SMNVEV (reference sequence). Trimming removed 2 bases from V and 7 bases from J; junction bases left unmatched: 6. This specimen comes from a study of T cell changes during pregnancy in multiple sclerosis. This table comes from immunoSEQ multiplex PCR, and its TCRdb copy is limited to in-frame clones, with some not included. The sample has around 50,000 clones; roughly 93% are singletons. The chain employs TRBV27 and TRBJ2-7; 9 nucleotides align to TRBD2. Source: CD8+ T cells from peripheral blood mononuclear cells, taken in the first trimester of pregnancy. This clonotype originated in a female donor with multiple sclerosis, enrolled in a pregnancy study. DNA of the CDR3: TGTGCCAGCAGTTTAATGGCTAGCGGGGAAGAGCAGTACTTC. The encoded protein is CASSLMASGEEQYF.